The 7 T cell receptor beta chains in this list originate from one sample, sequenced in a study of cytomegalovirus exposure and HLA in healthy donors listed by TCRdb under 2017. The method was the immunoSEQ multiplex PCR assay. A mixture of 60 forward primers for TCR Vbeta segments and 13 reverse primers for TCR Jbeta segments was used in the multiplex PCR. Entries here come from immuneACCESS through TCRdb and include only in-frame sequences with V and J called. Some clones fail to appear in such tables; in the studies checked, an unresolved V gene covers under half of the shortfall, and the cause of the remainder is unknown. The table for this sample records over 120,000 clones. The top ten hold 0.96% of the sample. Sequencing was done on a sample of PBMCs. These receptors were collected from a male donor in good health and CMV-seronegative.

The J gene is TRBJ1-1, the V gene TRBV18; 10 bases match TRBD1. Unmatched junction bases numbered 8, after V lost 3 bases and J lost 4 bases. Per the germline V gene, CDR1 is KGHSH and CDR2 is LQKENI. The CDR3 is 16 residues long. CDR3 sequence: CASSPRDRGQGTEAFF. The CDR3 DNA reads TGTGCCAGCTCACCCCGTGACAGGGGGCAGGGCACTGAAGCTTTCTTT.

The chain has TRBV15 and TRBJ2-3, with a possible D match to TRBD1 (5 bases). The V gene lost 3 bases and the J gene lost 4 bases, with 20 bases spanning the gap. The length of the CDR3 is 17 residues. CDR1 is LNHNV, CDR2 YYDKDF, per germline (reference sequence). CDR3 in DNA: TGTGCCACCAGCAGTCTCCCCACAGGATCAAGCCCAGATACGCAGTATTTT. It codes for CATSSLPTGSSPDTQYF.

The CDR3 DNA sequence: TGTGCCAGCAGCGTACAGGGGAGCACTGAAGCTTTCTTT. It specifies CASSVQGSTEAFF. The chain carries TRBV6-6 and TRBJ1-1; 7 bases are a match to TRBD1. CDR1 is MNHNY, CDR2 SVGAGI, per germline (reference sequence). V gave up 6 bases and J gave up 4 bases; unmatched junction bases: 5. This CDR3 has 13 amino acids.

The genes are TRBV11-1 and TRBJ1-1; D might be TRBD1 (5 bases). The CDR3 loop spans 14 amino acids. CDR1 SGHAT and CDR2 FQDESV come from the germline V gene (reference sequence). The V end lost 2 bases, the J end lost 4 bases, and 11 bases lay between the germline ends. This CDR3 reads CASSLLRGGTEAFF. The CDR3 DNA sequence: TGTGCCAGCAGCTTACTTAGGGGCGGCACTGAAGCTTTCTTT.

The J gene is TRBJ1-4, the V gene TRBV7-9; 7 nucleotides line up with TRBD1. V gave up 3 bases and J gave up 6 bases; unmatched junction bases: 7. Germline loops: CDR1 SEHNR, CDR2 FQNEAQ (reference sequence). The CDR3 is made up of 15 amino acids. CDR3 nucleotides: TGTGCCAGCAGCTTCGGGGGACAGTCTTATGAAAAACTGTTTTTT. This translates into CASSFGGQSYEKLFF.

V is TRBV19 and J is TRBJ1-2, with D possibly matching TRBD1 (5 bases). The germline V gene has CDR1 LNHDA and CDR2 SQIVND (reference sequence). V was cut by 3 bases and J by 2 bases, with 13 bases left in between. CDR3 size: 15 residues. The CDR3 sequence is CASSMGGANNYGYTF. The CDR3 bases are TGTGCCAGTAGTATGGGAGGGGCGAACAACTATGGCTACACCTTC.

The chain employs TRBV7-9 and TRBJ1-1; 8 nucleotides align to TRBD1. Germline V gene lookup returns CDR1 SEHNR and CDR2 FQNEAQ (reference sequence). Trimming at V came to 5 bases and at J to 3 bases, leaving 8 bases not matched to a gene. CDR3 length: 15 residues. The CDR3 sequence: CASSPRGRSDTEAFF. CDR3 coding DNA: TGTGCCAGCAGCCCCAGGGGGCGATCCGACACTGAAGCTTTCTTT.